The clone carrying this T cell receptor (beta chain) was recorded at least ten times. What it recognizes is unknown. Trimming removed 6 bases from V and 5 bases from J; junction bases left unmatched: 10. Looked up from germline, CDR1 is SGHKS and CDR2 is YYEKEE (reference sequence). The CDR3 is 14 amino acids. The data stem from a study of T-cell reconstitution after alpha-beta-depleted transplantation in children. Overall study findings and caveats: At one year after transplant, newly produced T cells mostly accounted for T-cell counts and diversity. After transplant, high TCRbeta diversity at day 60 in some patients arose from surviving recipient T cells and thymic progenitors.

As it was prepared, the TCRbeta library received unique molecular identifiers. One entry per CDR3 protein results from TCRdb running MiXCR on the PCR reads. The sample has 250,000 to 400,000 distinct CDR3 sequences; approximately 20% are singletons. This sequence originates from a male patient between 10 and 17 years old who had a stem cell transplant for acute lymphoblastic leukemia, so the T cells may come from the graft donor. V gene TRBV5-5 combines with J gene TRBJ2-7, with 8 bases identical to TRBD1. The source material was PBMCs, mostly from graft donor cells, sampled 180 days after TCRalphabeta/CD19-depleted stem cell transplant. This CDR3 is CASTLGAGGHEQYF. The CDR3 nucleotides read TGTGCCAGCACCCTGGGAGCAGGGGGCCACGAGCAGTACTTC.